This T cell receptor beta chain was identified in a study of vaccination effects on CD4 cells after COVID-19 (dated by TCRdb to between 2020 and 2023). Describing the broader study: Post-vaccine samples across the study were collected a median of 72 days after the second dose, with a range of 14 to 241. The study compared SARS-CoV-2 spike-specific CD4+ TCR repertoires before and after mRNA vaccination in COVID-19 convalescent patients and infection-naive vaccine recipients. The full study included over 8 COVID-19 convalescent patients and several SARS-CoV-2-naive healthy vaccine recipients. Cultures from other donors in the study were sequenced using the Oncomine TCR Beta short-read assay on an Illumina iSeq 100. Paper-wide results and their limitations: Among healthy vaccine recipients, nearly all vaccine-induced clones were SARS-CoV-2 mono-reactive, and only 1 of 255 was cross-reactive with common cold coronaviruses. Both infection-induced and vaccine-induced clones contracted markedly at late post-vaccination timepoints, which is consistent with waning T cell responses. Limitations of the study were the small number of convalescent patients and the absence of early post-infection timepoints.

This clone was detected once. What this receptor recognizes is not known. No much larger clonotype is one base removed from it; base qualities were not supplied. In the ViraFEST assay, PBMC were stimulated with viral peptide pools, and TCR sequencing was then used to find antigen-specific CD4+ T cell clonotypes based on their expansion. After approximately 11 days of culture, CD4+ T cells were isolated with the EasySep CD4+ T cell isolation kit. Each participant got two doses of an mRNA SARS-CoV-2 vaccine, either BNT162b2 or mRNA-1273. The absence of prior SARS-CoV-2 infection in healthy vaccine recipients was confirmed by negative nucleocapsid antibodies before and after vaccination. Some 1.9 million PBMC per well were cultured with 9 to 10 ug/ml peptides in IMDM containing 5% human AB serum, about 9 IU/ml IL-2 and gentamicin. On days 3 and 7, half of the culture medium was replaced with fresh IL-2-containing medium. Each peptide stimulation condition was cultured in triplicate wells unless otherwise noted. Using Ficoll-Paque Plus gradient centrifugation, PBMC were separated from whole blood and then either used fresh or cryopreserved at -140C. Overlapping peptide pools spanned the spike proteins of SARS-CoV-2 and the common cold coronaviruses HCoV-NL63, HCoV-OC43 and HCoV-229E. The QIAamp micro DNA kit was used to extract genomic DNA from the cultured CD4+ T cells.

The method behind the library was the immunoSEQ multiplex PCR assay. DNA from the CD4+ T cells that had been cultured and isolated underwent TCR beta CDR3 sequencing. On the authors' methods: Non-productive TCR sequences were removed and reads were trimmed to the CDR3 region, keeping CDR3s of at least 7 amino acids. Antigen-specific clonotypes were identified using the MANAFEST web app by comparison of expansion in peptide wells against reference cultures. To count as positive, a clone had to show expansion at FDR<0.05 compared with the reference and with all other wells, an odds ratio above 5, and a frequency above 0.1% in two replicate wells. Cross-reactive clonotypes were defined as significantly expanded in SARS-CoV-2 spike wells and in at least one common cold coronavirus spike condition. Levenshtein distance calculated with the stringdist R package was used to assess CDR3 similarity, and unrooted trees were constructed with ape in R 3.6.1. The immuneACCESS repertoire file appears here via TCRdb, limited to in-frame rearrangements. These files lack a portion of the clones; in checked studies, under half of the deficit traces to unresolved V genes, and the cause of the others is not known. Clonal size and the V and J genes are those of that table, whereas D and trimming came from the DNA. The sample yields tens of thousands of clones; less than 80% were counted once. The top ten hold 0.75% to 1% of the sample.

From its cysteine to its phenylalanine, the CDR3 spans 15 amino acids. Here the CDR3 DNA is all that survives: 45 bases in frame from base 1. CDR1 is given as SGHRS and CDR2 as YFSETQ, both from the germline V gene. V drops 6 bases and J drops 4 bases, leaving 19 bases in between. Rearrangement joined TRBV5-1 to TRBJ1-1; no confident D gene assignment can be made. The receptor comes from a human donor who received a COVID-19 vaccine. Here the sequenced sample was CD4+ T cells from PBMCs cultured with HCoV-OC43 spike peptides, taken after COVID-19 vaccination. The cell subset or site label of this sample denotes: HCoV-OC43 spike overlapping peptide pool stimulation. In nucleotides, the sequence is TGCGCCAGCAATGACGAGGGCCCCGGTGGCACTGAAGCTTTCTTT. Translated, it reads CASNDEGPGGTEAFF.